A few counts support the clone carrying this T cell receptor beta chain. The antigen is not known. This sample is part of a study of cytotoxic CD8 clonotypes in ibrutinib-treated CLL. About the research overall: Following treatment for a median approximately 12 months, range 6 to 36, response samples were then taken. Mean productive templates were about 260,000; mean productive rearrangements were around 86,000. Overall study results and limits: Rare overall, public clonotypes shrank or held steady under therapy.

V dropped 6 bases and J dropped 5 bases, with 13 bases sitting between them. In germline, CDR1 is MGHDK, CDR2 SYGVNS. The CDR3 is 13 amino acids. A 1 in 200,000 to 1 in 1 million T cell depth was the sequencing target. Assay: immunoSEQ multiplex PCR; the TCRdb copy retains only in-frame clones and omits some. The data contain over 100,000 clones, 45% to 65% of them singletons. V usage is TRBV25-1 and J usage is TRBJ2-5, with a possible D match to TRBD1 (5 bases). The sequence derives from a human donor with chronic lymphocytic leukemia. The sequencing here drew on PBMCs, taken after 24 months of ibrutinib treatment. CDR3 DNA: TGTGCCAGCAGCGGAGACAGATTTGAGACCCAGTACTTC. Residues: CASSGDRFETQYF.